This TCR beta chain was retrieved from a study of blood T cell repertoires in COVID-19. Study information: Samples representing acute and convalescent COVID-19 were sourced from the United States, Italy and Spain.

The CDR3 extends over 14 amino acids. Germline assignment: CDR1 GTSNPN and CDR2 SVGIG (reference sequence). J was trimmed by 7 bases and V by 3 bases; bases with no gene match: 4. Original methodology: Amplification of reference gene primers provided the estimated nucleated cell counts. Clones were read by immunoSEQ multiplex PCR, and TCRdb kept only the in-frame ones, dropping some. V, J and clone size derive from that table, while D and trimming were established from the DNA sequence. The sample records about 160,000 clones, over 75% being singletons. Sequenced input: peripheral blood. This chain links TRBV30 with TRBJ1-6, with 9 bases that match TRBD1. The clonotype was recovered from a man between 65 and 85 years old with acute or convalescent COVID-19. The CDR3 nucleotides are TGTGCCTGGAGGGACAGGGGATACAATTCACCCCTCCACTTT. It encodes CAWRDRGYNSPLHF.